The 25 T cell receptor beta chains below all came from one sample that was sequenced in a study of T cell repertoires in ileal Crohn's disease. Assay used: immunoSEQ multiplex PCR; TCRdb lists only in-frame clones, some missing. The table includes about 4,000 clones, around 80% detected once. Sequences were obtained from ileal tissue. The receptor source for this set is an adult with Crohn's disease.

The chain couples TRBV5-8 to TRBJ2-5; 9 bases match TRBD1. J lost 7 bases, V lost 3 bases, and 4 bases had no gene match. This CDR3 comprises 13 residues. Germline V gene lookup returns CDR1 SGHTS and CDR2 YDEGEE. This CDR3 is CASSSQGAGTQYF. The CDR3 nucleotides read TGTGCCAGCAGCTCACAGGGGGCTGGGACCCAGTACTTC. The full variable domain, completed using reference TRBV5-8 and TRBJ2-5, is EAGVTQSPTHLIKTRGQQATLRCSPISGHTSVYWYQQALGLGLQFLLWYDEGEERNRGNFPPRFSGRQFPNYSSELNVNALELEDSALYLCASSSQGAGTQYFGPGTRLLVL.

The V gene is TRBV28, the J gene TRBJ2-7; D might be TRBD1 (6 bases). CDR3 length: 14 residues. Germline-derived CDR1 and CDR2 are MDHEN and SYDVKM. Between the trimmed V and J ends, which lost 7 bases and 5 bases, there was a span of 18 bases. Written as DNA, the CDR3 is TGTGCCAGCAAGGCCGCACAGGGTTTCGACGAGCAGTACTTC. Its translation: CASKAAQGFDEQYF. The full variable domain, its missing parts supplied by reference TRBV28 and TRBJ2-7, is DVKVTQSSRYLVKRTGEKVFLECVQDMDHENMFWYRQDPGLGLRLIYFSYDVKMKEKGDIPEGYSVSREKKERFSLILESASTNQTSMYLCASKAAQGFDEQYFGPGTRLTVT.

CDR3 bases: TGCGCCAGCAGCATAATAGCGGGGGGGAAAGATACGCAGTATTTT. It yields the protein CASSIIAGGKDTQYF. The chain joins TRBV5-1 to TRBJ2-3, with 11 bases fitting TRBD2. The CDR3 runs to 15 residues. CDR1 and CDR2 from the germline V gene are SGHRS and YFSETQ. V gave up 4 bases and J gave up 5 bases; unmatched junction bases: 6.

This rearrangement joins TRBV5-1 to TRBJ2-7; 11 nucleotides match TRBD1. Germline CDR1 SGHRS, CDR2 YFSETQ. The CDR3 has 14 amino acids. V lost 0 bases and J lost 7; bases outside the gene matches: 3. This CDR3 reads CASSLGTGGGEQYF. The DNA for the CDR3 is TGCGCCAGCAGCTTGGGGACAGGGGGCGGTGAGCAGTACTTC.

The chain is built from TRBV11-2 and TRBJ2-7; tentatively, D is TRBD1 (5 bases). Looked up from germline, CDR1 is SGHAT and CDR2 is FQNNGV. The V gene lost 0 bases and the J gene lost 6 bases, with 15 bases spanning the gap. This CDR3 has 15 amino acids. For the CDR3, the DNA is TGTGCCAGCAGCTTAGATCTAAGGCAGGGCGGCGAGCAGTACTTC. It encodes CASSLDLRQGGEQYF.

In its sample, this clone was seen once. V is TRBV5-8 and J is TRBJ2-5; weak D call: TRBD1 (6 bases). This CDR3 spans 13 amino acids. The germline gives CDR1 SGHTS, CDR2 YDEGEE. Trimming took 4 bases from V and 5 from J, leaving 12 bases between them. The CDR3 region has the DNA TGTGCCAGCAGCCTGGACAGATGGGAGACCCAGTACTTC. It translates to CASSLDRWETQYF.

The gene calls are TRBV2 and TRBJ2-5; TRBD2 matches 7 bases. V trimming: 7 bases; J trimming: 3 bases; junction bases outside the gene matches: 5. CDR3 length: 13 amino acids. Germline CDR1 is SNHLY and CDR2 is FYNNEI. In nucleotides, the CDR3 is TGTGCCAGCACCACCGGACTAGAAGAGACCCAGTACTTC. Translating it yields CASTTGLEETQYF.

This chain links TRBV25-1 with TRBJ2-7; 7 bases fit TRBD2. V trimming: 6 bases; J trimming: 2 bases; junction bases outside the gene matches: 16. The CDR3 is 17 amino acids. CDR1 and CDR2 from the germline V gene are MGHDK and SYGVNS. The CDR3 region is CASRYGSSKGGPYEQYF. The DNA of the CDR3 is TGTGCCAGCAGGTATGGAAGTTCCAAGGGAGGGCCCTACGAGCAGTACTTC.

J is TRBJ2-2 and V is TRBV7-9, with 9 positions matching TRBD2. Trimming removed 3 bases from V and 0 bases from J; junction bases left unmatched: 5. The germline V gene encodes CDR1 SEHNR and CDR2 FQNEAQ (reference sequence). CDR3 size: 17 residues. CDR3 sequence (DNA): TGTGCCAGCAGCTTCGCTAGCGGGACCACGAACACCGGGGAGCTGTTTTTT. It codes for CASSFASGTTNTGELFF.

The rearrangement joins TRBV9 to TRBJ2-4, with 11 bases fitting TRBD1. The CDR3 sequence is 16 residues long. The J segment lost 9 bases and the V segment lost 0 bases, leaving 8 bases of the junction unmatched. Germline V CDR1 and CDR2: SGDLS, YYNGEE. The CDR3 nucleotides are TGTGCCAGCAGCGTAGATTTGTTTGGGACAGGGGGCATTCAGTACTTC. Translating gives CASSVDLFGTGGIQYF.

The chain joins TRBV6-5 to TRBJ1-2; the D is unclear. V lost 5 bases and J 1 base, leaving 8 bases between the germline ends. Germline values: CDR1 MNHEY, CDR2 SVGAGI. CDR3 size: 13 residues. The CDR3 sequence: CASSQMNNYGYTF. The CDR3 DNA reads as TGTGCCAGCAGTCAGATGAATAACTATGGCTACACCTTC.

V usage is TRBV19 and J usage is TRBJ2-7; tentatively, D is TRBD2 (6 bases). The germline gives CDR1 LNHDA, CDR2 SQIVND (reference sequence). V lost 5 bases and J lost 0, with 14 bases in between. The CDR3 loop spans 15 amino acids. CDR3 protein: CASSVQPGLSYEQYF. The CDR3 nucleotides are TGTGCCAGTAGTGTACAACCGGGACTCTCCTACGAGCAGTACTTC.

The chain uses TRBV4-3 and TRBJ1-2; D is unresolved. Trimming took 4 bases from V and 2 from J, leaving 8 bases between them. The germline V gene has CDR1 LGHNA and CDR2 YSLEER. The CDR3 totals 13 residues. Here the CDR3 DNA reads TGCGCCAGCAGCCCTCGAGGGAACTATGGCTACACCTTC. This encodes CASSPRGNYGYTF.

The CDR3, as DNA: TGTGCCAGCAGTTTCACAGGGAGAGATGAAAAACTGTTTTTT. It translates to CASSFTGRDEKLFF. This rearrangement joins TRBV27 to TRBJ1-4; a possible D gene is TRBD1 (6 bases). The CDR3 runs 14 residues. Trimming removed 3 bases from V and 6 bases from J, with 11 bases in between. From germline, CDR1 is MNHEY and CDR2 SMNVEV (reference sequence).

This clone was seen just once. The rearrangement joins TRBV20-1 to TRBJ2-5; 8 bases fit TRBD1. The CDR3 covers 11 residues. Germline values: CDR1 DFQATT, CDR2 SNEGSKA (reference sequence). The ends lost 3 bases at V and 13 bases at J; junction bases unmatched: 7. The CDR3 bases are TGCAGTGCTAGTGATACAGGGGGAATGTACTTC. It translates to CSASDTGGMYF.

The chain couples TRBV9 to TRBJ2-2; D might be TRBD1 (6 bases). CDR3 length equals 13 residues. The germline V gene has CDR1 SGDLS and CDR2 YYNGEE. Trimming shortened V by 4 bases and J by 6 bases, and 10 bases separated the two germline ends. The CDR3 nucleotides read TGTGCCAGCAGCACGGGACACCCCGGGGAGCTGTTTTTT. As protein: CASSTGHPGELFF. Using reference TRBV9 and TRBJ2-2 for the parts outside the CDR3, the full variable domain is DSGVTQTPKHLITATGQRVTLRCSPRSGDLSVYWYQQSLDQGLQFLIQYYNGEERAKGNILERFSAQQFPDLHSELNLSSLELGDSALYFCASSTGHPGELFFGEGSRLTVL.

This clone is a singleton in its sample. The chain recombines TRBV6-5 with TRBJ2-7, with 8 nucleotides matching TRBD2. Per germline, CDR1 MNHEY and CDR2 SVGAGI. The CDR3 sequence is 13 residues long. V lost 8 bases to trimming and J lost 2 bases; unmatched junction nucleotides: 5. The CDR3 bases are TGTGCCAGCGGATCGGGACTAGCCTACGAGCAGTACTTC. Translation: CASGSGLAYEQYF.

J is TRBJ2-7 and V is TRBV6-6; D is undetermined. CDR3 length: 13 amino acids. V was pared by 6 bases and J by 2 bases, with 11 bases between. Germline CDR1 reads MNHNY; CDR2 reads SVGAGI (reference sequence). The CDR3 loop is CASRIEVAYEQYF. The DNA for the CDR3 is TGTGCCAGCAGAATCGAGGTGGCCTACGAGCAGTACTTC.

The V call is TRBV6-5, the J call TRBJ2-5; a possible D gene is TRBD1 (6 bases). The V and J ends lost 0 bases and 4 bases respectively, with 12 bases between them. In germline, CDR1 is MNHEY, CDR2 SVGAGI. This CDR3 region has 15 residues. The CDR3 protein is CASSYSFRGLETQYF. CDR3 sequence (DNA): TGTGCCAGCAGTTACTCCTTCAGGGGTTTAGAGACCCAGTACTTC.

This chain's CDR3 is CAISASRPGSRAGTGELFF. CDR3 in DNA: TGTGCCATCAGTGCTTCTCGGCCAGGGAGTCGAGCGGGAACCGGGGAGCTGTTTTTT. The chain links TRBV10-3 to TRBJ2-2; TRBD2 matches at 7 bases. The CDR3 contains 19 residues. V lost 4 bases, J lost 5 bases, and 19 bases stayed unmatched. Germline V gene lookup returns CDR1 ENHRY and CDR2 SYGVKD.

Here the CDR3 reads CASSLGAVLTF. The CDR3 coding sequence is TGTGCCAGCAGCTTAGGAGCGGTCCTGACTTTC. This chain connects TRBV5-6 to TRBJ2-6; no firm D call. This CDR3 region has 11 residues. CDR1 is SGHDT, CDR2 YYEEEE, per germline. The V end lost 2 bases, the J end lost 13 bases, and 7 bases lay between the germline ends.

The chain has TRBV7-9 and TRBJ2-7, with D possibly being TRBD1 (6 bases). Per the germline V gene, CDR1 is SEHNR and CDR2 is FQNEAQ (reference sequence). Trimming cost V 7 bases and J 3 bases, with 10 bases left between them. The CDR3 loop spans 12 amino acids. CDR3 nucleotide sequence: TGTGCCAGCAAAAAGGACAGCTACGAGCAGTACTTC. As protein: CASKKDSYEQYF. Full variable domain (outside the CDR3, taken from reference TRBV7-9 and TRBJ2-7): DTGVSQNPRHKITKRGQNVTFRCDPISEHNRLYWYRQTLGQGPEFLTYFQNEAQLEKSRLLSDRFSAERPKGSFSTLEIQRTEQGDSAMYLCASKKDSYEQYFGPGTRLTVT.

The chain is built from TRBV2 and TRBJ1-2; 8 nucleotides match TRBD1. Germline CDR1 is SNHLY and CDR2 is FYNNEI. V lost 10 bases to trimming and J lost 3 bases; unmatched junction nucleotides: 10. The CDR3 sequence is 14 residues long. CDR3 region: CATLGTGQYYGYTF. The CDR3 nucleotides read TGTGCCACCCTAGGGACAGGACAGTACTATGGCTACACCTTC.

The V call is TRBV6-1, the J call TRBJ2-7, with D possibly being TRBD2 (7 bases). The CDR3 is made up of 13 amino acids. The germline V and J ends were trimmed by 4 bases and 3 bases, with 10 bases remaining between them. Germline values: CDR1 MNHNS, CDR2 SASEGT. CDR3 residues: CASSGEGGYEQYF. CDR3 nucleotides: TGTGCCAGCAGTGGGGAGGGGGGCTACGAGCAGTACTTC.

The V and J genes are TRBV30 and TRBJ1-6, with TRBD1 matching over 7 bases. Looked up from germline, CDR1 is GTSNPN and CDR2 is SVGIG (reference sequence). V shed 4 bases, J shed 9 bases, and the junction held 6 bases outside the gene matches. The CDR3 has 13 residues. The CDR3 loop is CAWTLTGVSPLHF. The CDR3 DNA reads TGTGCCTGGACCCTCACAGGGGTTTCACCCCTCCACTTT.